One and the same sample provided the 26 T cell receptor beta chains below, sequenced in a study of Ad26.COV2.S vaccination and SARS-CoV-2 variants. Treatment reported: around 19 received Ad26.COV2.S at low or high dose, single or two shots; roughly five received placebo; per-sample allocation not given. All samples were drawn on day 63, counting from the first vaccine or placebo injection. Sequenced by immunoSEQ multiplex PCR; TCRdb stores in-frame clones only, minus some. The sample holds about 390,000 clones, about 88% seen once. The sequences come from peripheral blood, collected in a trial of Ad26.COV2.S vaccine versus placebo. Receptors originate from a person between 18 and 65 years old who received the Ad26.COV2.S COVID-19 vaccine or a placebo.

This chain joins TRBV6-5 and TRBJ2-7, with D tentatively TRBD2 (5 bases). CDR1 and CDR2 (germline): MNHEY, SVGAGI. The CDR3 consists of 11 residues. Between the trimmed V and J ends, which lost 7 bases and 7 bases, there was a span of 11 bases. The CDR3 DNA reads TGTGCCAGCAAGGAGGTGGGGGAGCAGTACTTC. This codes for CASKEVGEQYF.

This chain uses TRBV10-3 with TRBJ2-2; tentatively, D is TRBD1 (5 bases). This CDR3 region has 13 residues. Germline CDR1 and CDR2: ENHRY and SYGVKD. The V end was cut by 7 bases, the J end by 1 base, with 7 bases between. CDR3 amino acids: CAITDRNTGELFF. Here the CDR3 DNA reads TGTGCCATCACTGACAGGAACACCGGGGAGCTGTTTTTT.

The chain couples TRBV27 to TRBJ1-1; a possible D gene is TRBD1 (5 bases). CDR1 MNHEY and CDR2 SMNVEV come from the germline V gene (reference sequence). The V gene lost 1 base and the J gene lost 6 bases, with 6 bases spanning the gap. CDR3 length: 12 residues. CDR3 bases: TGTGCCAGCAGTTTATTAGGGGCTGAAGCTTTCTTT. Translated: CASSLLGAEAFF.

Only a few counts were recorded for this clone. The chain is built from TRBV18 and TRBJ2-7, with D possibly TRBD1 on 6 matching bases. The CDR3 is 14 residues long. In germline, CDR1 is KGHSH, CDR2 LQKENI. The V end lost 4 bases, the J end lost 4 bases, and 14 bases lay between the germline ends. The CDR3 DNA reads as TGTGCCAGCTCACAGGACAGAGGAAGTTACGAGCAGTACTTC. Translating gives CASSQDRGSYEQYF.

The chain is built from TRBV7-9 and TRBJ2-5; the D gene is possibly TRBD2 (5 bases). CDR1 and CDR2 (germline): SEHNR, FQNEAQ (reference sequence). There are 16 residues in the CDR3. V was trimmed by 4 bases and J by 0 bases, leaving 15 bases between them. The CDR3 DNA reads TGTGCCAGCAGCTCCAAGGCCTCAGCGGACCAAGAGACCCAGTACTTC. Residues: CASSSKASADQETQYF. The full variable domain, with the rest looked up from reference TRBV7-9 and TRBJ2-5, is DTGVSQNPRHKITKRGQNVTFRCDPISEHNRLYWYRQTLGQGPEFLTYFQNEAQLEKSRLLSDRFSAERPKGSFSTLEIQRTEQGDSAMYLCASSSKASADQETQYFGPGTRLLVL.

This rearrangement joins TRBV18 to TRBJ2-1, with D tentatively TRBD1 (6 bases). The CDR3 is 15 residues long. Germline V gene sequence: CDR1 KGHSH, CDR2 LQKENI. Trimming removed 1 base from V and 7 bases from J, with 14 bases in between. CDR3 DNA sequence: TGTGCCAGCTCACCACTGGGACAAGGGCGGAATGAGCAGTTCTTC. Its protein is CASSPLGQGRNEQFF.

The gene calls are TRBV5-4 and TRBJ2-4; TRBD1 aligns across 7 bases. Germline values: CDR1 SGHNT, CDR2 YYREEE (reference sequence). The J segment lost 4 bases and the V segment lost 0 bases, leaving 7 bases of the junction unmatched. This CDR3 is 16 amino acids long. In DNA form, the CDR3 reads TGTGCCAGCAGCTTGGCCGTGGGGACAGCAAAAAACATTCAGTACTTC. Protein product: CASSLAVGTAKNIQYF.

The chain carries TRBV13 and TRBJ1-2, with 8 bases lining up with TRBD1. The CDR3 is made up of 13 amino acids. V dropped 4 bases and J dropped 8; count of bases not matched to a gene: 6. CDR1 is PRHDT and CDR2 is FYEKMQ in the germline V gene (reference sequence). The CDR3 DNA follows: TGTGCCAGCAGCTCACAGGGGGTAGAGGGCTACACCTTC. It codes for CASSSQGVEGYTF.

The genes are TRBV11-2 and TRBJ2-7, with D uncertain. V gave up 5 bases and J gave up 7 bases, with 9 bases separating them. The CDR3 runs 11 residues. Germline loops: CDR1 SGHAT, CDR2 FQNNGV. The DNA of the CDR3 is TGTGCCAGCAGCCCCGAGTGGGAGCAGTACTTC. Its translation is CASSPEWEQYF.

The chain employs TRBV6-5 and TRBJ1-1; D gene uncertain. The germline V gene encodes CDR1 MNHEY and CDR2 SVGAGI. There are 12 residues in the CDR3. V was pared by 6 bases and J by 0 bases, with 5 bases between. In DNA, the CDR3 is TGTGCCAGCAGAAGGATGAACACTGAAGCTTTCTTT. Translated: CASRRMNTEAFF.

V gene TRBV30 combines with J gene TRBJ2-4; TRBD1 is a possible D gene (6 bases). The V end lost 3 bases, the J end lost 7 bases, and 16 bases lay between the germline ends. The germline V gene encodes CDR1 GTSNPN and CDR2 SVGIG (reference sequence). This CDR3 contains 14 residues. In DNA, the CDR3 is TGTGCCTGGAGCGTGGGGGCAGGGGCCAACATTCAGTACTTC. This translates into CAWSVGAGANIQYF.

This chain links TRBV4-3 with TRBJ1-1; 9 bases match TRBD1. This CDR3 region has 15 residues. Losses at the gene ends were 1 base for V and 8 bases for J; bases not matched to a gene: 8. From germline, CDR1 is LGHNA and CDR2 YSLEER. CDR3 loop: CASSQVGGTGSEAFF. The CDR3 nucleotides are TGCGCCAGCAGCCAAGTGGGCGGGACAGGGTCCGAAGCTTTCTTT.

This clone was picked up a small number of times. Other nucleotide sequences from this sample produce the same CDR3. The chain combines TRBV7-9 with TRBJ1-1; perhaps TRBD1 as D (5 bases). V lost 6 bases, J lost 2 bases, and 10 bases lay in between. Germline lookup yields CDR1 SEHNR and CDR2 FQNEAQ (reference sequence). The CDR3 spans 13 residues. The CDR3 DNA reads TGTGCCAGCAGTTTTACAGGTAACACTGAAGCTTTCTTT. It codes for CASSFTGNTEAFF.

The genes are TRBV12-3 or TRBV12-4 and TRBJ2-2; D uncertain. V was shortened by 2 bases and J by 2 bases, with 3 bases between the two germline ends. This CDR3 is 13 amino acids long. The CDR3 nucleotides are TGTGCCAGCAGTTTAAGAAACACCGGGGAGCTGTTTTTT. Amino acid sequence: CASSLRNTGELFF.

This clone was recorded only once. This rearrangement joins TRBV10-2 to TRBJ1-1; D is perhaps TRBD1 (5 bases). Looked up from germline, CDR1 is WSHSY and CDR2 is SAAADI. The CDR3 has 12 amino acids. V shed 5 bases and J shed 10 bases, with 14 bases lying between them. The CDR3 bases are TGCGCCAGCAGTTCCCGGGACTCTCGAGCTTTCTTT. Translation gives CASSSRDSRAFF.

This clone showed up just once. The DNA for the CDR3 is TGCGCCAGCAGCCAAGAACGGCACACCCAAGAGACCCAGTACTTC. It is translated as CASSQERHTQETQYF. J is TRBJ2-5 and V is TRBV4-3; D is undetermined. V lost 0 bases and J lost 1, with 9 bases in between. From germline, CDR1 is LGHNA and CDR2 YSLEER. This CDR3 contains 15 residues.

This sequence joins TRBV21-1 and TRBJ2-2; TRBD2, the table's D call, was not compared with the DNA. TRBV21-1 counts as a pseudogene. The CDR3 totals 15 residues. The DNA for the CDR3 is TGTGCCAGCAGCACCCACCCCCGGGGGACCGGGGAGCTGTTTTTT. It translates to CASSTHPRGTGELFF.

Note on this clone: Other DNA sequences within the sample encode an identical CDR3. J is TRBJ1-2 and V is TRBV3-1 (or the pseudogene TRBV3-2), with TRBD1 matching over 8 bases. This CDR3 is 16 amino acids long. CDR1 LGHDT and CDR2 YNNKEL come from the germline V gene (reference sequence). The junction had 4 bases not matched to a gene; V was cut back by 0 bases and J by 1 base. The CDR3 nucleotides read TGTGCCAGCAGCCAAGATCTAGGACAGGGTAACTATGGCTACACCTTC. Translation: CASSQDLGQGNYGYTF.

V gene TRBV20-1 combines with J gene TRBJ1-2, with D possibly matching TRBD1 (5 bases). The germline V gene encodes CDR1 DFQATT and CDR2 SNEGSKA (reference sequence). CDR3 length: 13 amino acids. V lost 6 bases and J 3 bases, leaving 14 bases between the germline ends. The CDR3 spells CSASHRIDYGYTF. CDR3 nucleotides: TGCAGTGCCAGTCACAGGATTGACTATGGCTACACCTTC.

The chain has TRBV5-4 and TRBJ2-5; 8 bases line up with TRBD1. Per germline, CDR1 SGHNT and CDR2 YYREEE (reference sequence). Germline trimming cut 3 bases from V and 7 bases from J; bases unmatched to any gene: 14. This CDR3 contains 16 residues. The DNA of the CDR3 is TGTGCCAGCAGCTCCCAGACAATGACAGGGGATGGGACCCAGTACTTC. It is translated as CASSSQTMTGDGTQYF.

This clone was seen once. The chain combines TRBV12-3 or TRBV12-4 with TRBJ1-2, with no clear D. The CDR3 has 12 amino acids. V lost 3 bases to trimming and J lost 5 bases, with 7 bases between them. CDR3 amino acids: CASSLRRYGYTF. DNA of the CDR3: TGTGCCAGCAGTTTGAGGCGTTATGGCTACACCTTC.

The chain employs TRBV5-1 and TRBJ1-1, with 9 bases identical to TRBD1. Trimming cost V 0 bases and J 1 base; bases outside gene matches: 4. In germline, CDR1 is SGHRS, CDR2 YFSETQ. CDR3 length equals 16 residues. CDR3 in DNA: TGCGCCAGCAGCTTGGCCCCGGGACAGGGGAACACTGAAGCTTTCTTT. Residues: CASSLAPGQGNTEAFF.

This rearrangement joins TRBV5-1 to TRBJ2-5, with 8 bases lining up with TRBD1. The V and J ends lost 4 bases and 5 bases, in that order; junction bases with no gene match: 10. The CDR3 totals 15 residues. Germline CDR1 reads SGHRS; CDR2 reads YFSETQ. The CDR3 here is CASSPPTGVGETQYF. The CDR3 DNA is TGCGCCAGCAGCCCCCCGACAGGGGTTGGTGAGACCCAGTACTTC.

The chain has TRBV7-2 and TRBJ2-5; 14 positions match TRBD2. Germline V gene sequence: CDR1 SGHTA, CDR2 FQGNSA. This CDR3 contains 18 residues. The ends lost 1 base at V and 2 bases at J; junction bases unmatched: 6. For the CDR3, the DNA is TGTGCCAGCAGCTTAGGACTAGCGGGGGGGCTAGGTCAAGAGACCCAGTACTTC. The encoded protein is CASSLGLAGGLGQETQYF. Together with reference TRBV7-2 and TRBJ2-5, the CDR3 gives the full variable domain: GAGVSQSPSNKVTEKGKDVELRCDPISGHTALYWYRQSLGQGLEFLIYFQGNSAPDKSGLPSDRFSAERTGGSVSTLTIQRTQQEDSAVYLCASSLGLAGGLGQETQYFGPGTRLLVL.

The CDR3 DNA reads as TGTGCCAGCAGCCGACGCTCCGGGACTCCTTCCACCCACAATGAGCAGTTCTTC. Translating gives CASSRRSGTPSTHNEQFF. V is TRBV6-6 and J is TRBJ2-1; D perhaps matches TRBD2 (6 bases). The V and J ends lost 6 bases and 5 bases respectively, with 26 bases between them. CDR1 and CDR2 (germline): MNHNY, SVGAGI (reference sequence). This CDR3 contains 18 residues.

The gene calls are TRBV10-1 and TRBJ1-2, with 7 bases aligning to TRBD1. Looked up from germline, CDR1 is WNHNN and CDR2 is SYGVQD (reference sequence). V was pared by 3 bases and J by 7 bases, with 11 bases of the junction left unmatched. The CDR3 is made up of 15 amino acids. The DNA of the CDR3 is TGCGCCAGCAGTGATATCGCAGGGGGTCGGGGTGGCTACACCTTC. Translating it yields CASSDIAGGRGGYTF.